The 31 T cell receptor beta chains given below trace back to one sample, sequenced in a study of blood T cells in healthy people across ages. A second PCR, run for roughly 7 to 11 cycles, used a sample-barcoded 5' primer plus a J-beta primer mix. TCRdb re-derived calls from the 5' RACE reads in MiXCR, one entry per CDR3 protein. In the table there are hundreds of thousands of distinct CDR3 sequences, about half of which are singletons. Sequencing input: blood. The source of these receptors is a woman aged 60 to 75 in good health.

CDR3 region: CASSITGAGGYQPQHF. The CDR3 bases are TGTGCCAGCAGTATAACCGGGGCAGGGGGCTATCAGCCCCAGCATTTT. The J gene is TRBJ1-5, the V gene TRBV28, with 8 bases lining up with TRBD1. V lost 5 bases and J lost 5; bases outside the gene matches: 11. The CDR3 extends over 16 amino acids. Germline values: CDR1 MDHEN, CDR2 SYDVKM.

On this clonotype: An end of the junction does not agree with germline; a read error may underlie this. The V gene is TRBV5-1, the J gene TRBJ1-4; D is uncertain. This CDR3 region has 15 residues. Germline values: CDR1 SGHRS, CDR2 YFSETQ. The DNA for the CDR3 is TGCGCCAGCAGCCTCCGTTTGGCTTATAATGAAGAACTGTTTTTT. The encoded protein is CASSLRLAYNEELFF.

This clonotype was counted only a few times. The chain is built from TRBV7-8 and TRBJ1-1, with D maybe TRBD1 (5 bases). Trimming shortened V by 2 bases and J by 0 bases, and 7 bases separated the two germline ends. This CDR3 has 14 amino acids. The V gene's germline CDR1 is SGHVS and CDR2 FQNEAQ. The CDR3 DNA reads as TGTGCCAGCAGCTTACCAGGGTTGAACACTGAAGCTTTCTTT. Translating gives CASSLPGLNTEAFF.

The rearrangement links TRBV2 to TRBJ1-5, with 10 bases lining up with TRBD1. V was clipped by 5 bases and J by 7 bases; unmatched bases: 5. This CDR3 comprises 14 residues. The germline V gene encodes CDR1 SNHLY and CDR2 FYNNEI. CDR3 residues: CASSLTGGEQPQHF. In DNA form, the CDR3 reads TGTGCCAGCAGTTTGACAGGGGGCGAACAGCCCCAGCATTTT.

The chain employs TRBV11-2 and TRBJ1-4; the D gene is possibly TRBD1 (6 bases). V was pared by 8 bases and J by 7 bases, with 20 bases between. The CDR3 spans 15 residues. Per the germline V gene, CDR1 is SGHAT and CDR2 is FQNNGV. The CDR3 protein is CASSEGGHGGEKLFF. The CDR3 bases are TGTGCCAGCTCCGAAGGGGGACACGGGGGTGAAAAACTGTTTTTT.

CDR3 coding DNA: TGTGCCAGCAGCTTATCCGGGCCTGAGCAGTTCTTC. This sequence encodes CASSLSGPEQFF. The J gene is TRBJ2-1, the V gene TRBV7-2; D is unclear. Germline V gene data show CDR1 as SGHTA and CDR2 as FQGNSA. CDR3 length: 12 residues. The V end lost 2 bases, the J end lost 9 bases, and 8 bases lay between the germline ends.

With respect to this clonotype: One end of the junction varies from germline; a read error may be responsible. The chain has TRBV2 and TRBJ2-5, with D unresolved. The CDR3 loop spans 13 amino acids. Germline CDR1 and CDR2: SNHLY and FYNNEI. The CDR3 loop is CAGSGTDQETQYF. The CDR3 bases are TGTGCCGGCAGTGGTACAGACCAAGAGACCCAGTACTTC.

The chain employs TRBV6-1 and TRBJ1-1, with D unresolved. Per germline, CDR1 MNHNS and CDR2 SASEGT. Trimming took 4 bases from V and 8 from J, leaving 26 bases between them. This CDR3 spans 17 amino acids. The CDR3 bases are TGTGCCAGCAGTGGGAGGACCGCCGGAACCCCCAATAGAGAAGCTTTCTTT. It yields the protein CASSGRTAGTPNREAFF.

The J gene is TRBJ2-7, the V gene TRBV29-1; tentatively, D is TRBD1 or TRBD2 (5 bases each). V was cut by 5 bases and J by 5 bases, with 10 bases left in between. This CDR3 contains 11 residues. Germline values: CDR1 SQVTM, CDR2 ANQGSEA. The CDR3 DNA reads TGCAGCGTTTACGGGGCCGACGAGCAGTACTTC. Translating it yields CSVYGADEQYF.

This clonotype turned up a few times. The V call is TRBV20-1, the J call TRBJ2-1; unclear D gene. V gave up 6 bases and J gave up 3 bases, with 15 bases separating them. The germline V gene has CDR1 DFQATT and CDR2 SNEGSKA (reference sequence). CDR3 length equals 14 residues. The CDR3 sequence is CSAQTAVLYNEQFF. CDR3 coding DNA: TGCAGTGCCCAAACCGCGGTCCTCTACAATGAGCAGTTCTTC.

In its sample, this clonotype was seen many times. The CDR3 loop is CASSLTSVINEQYF. The CDR3, as DNA: TGTGCCAGCAGCCTCACCTCGGTCATTAATGAGCAGTACTTC. This sequence joins TRBV7-3 and TRBJ2-5; D unclear. The V and J ends lost 5 bases and 11 bases respectively, with 21 bases between them. Germline CDR1 SGHTA, CDR2 FQGTGA. The CDR3 consists of 14 residues.

This chain joins TRBV12-3 or TRBV12-4 and TRBJ2-1; 7 bases are a match to TRBD2. V trimming: 5 bases; J trimming: 12 bases; junction bases outside the gene matches: 10. The CDR3 covers 13 residues. The CDR3 spells CASSTGTNDGQFF. CDR3 nucleotide sequence: TGTGCCAGCAGTACCGGGACTAATGACGGGCAGTTCTTC.

This rearrangement joins TRBV20-1 to TRBJ2-7; 9 bases line up with TRBD2. The better agreement between TRBJ2-4 and the DNA end casts doubt on the J call. The CDR3 covers 15 residues. Germline CDR1 DFQATT, CDR2 SNEGSKA (reference sequence). CDR3 sequence reads: CSALISGSAKNIQYF. CDR3 DNA: TGCAGTGCTCTAATTAGCGGGAGTGCCAAAAACATTCAGTACTTC.

The J gene is TRBJ2-3, the V gene TRBV20-1; TRBD1 matches 7 bases. CDR3 size: 15 residues. CDR1 and CDR2 from the germline V gene are DFQATT and SNEGSKA (reference sequence). The V segment lost 6 bases and the J segment 3 bases; nucleotides outside the gene matches: 12. The CDR3: CSADTGDSMTDTQYF. In DNA, the CDR3 is TGCAGTGCGGATACAGGGGACAGCATGACAGATACGCAGTATTTT.

There are a few counts of this clonotype. The chain employs TRBV20-1 and TRBJ2-1; no clear D. This CDR3 contains 13 residues. The germline V gene encodes CDR1 DFQATT and CDR2 SNEGSKA (reference sequence). V was trimmed by 3 bases and J by 9 bases, leaving 15 bases between them. The CDR3 nucleotides read TGCAGTGCTAGCGAACCGCCCATCGTTGAGCAGTTCTTC. Its translation is CSASEPPIVEQFF.

There are a few counts of this clonotype. This sequence joins TRBV20-1 and TRBJ2-1; D might be TRBD2 (5 bases). The V gene's germline CDR1 is DFQATT and CDR2 SNEGSKA (reference sequence). The germline V and J ends were trimmed by 5 bases and 3 bases, with 17 bases remaining between them. This CDR3 is 15 amino acids long. CDR3 in DNA: TGCAGTGCTCGCGACTATGCGCCCTACTACAATGAGCAGTTCTTC. Amino acid sequence: CSARDYAPYYNEQFF.

The chain recombines TRBV20-1 with TRBJ2-7; D is unclear. The CDR3 consists of 19 residues. Germline lookup yields CDR1 DFQATT and CDR2 SNEGSKA (reference sequence). Trimming took off 0 bases at V and 0 bases at J, with 24 bases between the two ends. CDR3 residues: CSARDPAPVEPQSSYEQYF. The CDR3 DNA sequence: TGCAGTGCTAGAGATCCGGCCCCAGTAGAACCCCAGAGCTCCTACGAGCAGTACTTC.

This clonotype showed up just a few times. The chain has TRBV10-3 and TRBJ1-1; D may be TRBD1 (6 bases). The CDR3 spans 13 residues. CDR1 and CDR2 (germline): ENHRY, SYGVKD. Trimming stripped 7 bases from V and 0 bases from J, with 9 bases between. The CDR3 bases are TGTGCCATCATTGGACAGTTGAACACTGAAGCTTTCTTT. This translates into CAIIGQLNTEAFF.

The chain combines TRBV4-2 with TRBJ2-7, with 8 bases that match TRBD1. The end of the DNA is better explained by TRBJ2-1, so the J call may be wrong. The CDR3 length is 15 residues. CDR1 and CDR2 from the germline V gene are LGHNA and YNFKEQ. CDR3 DNA sequence: TGTGCCAGCAGCCCGGGACAGGCCTCTTCCTACGAGCAGTTCTTC. Amino acid sequence: CASSPGQASSYEQFF.

This clonotype has just one count. The rearrangement joins TRBV25-1 to TRBJ2-5, with a weak D call TRBD1 (5 bases). Germline V gives CDR1 MGHDK, CDR2 SYGVNS. The CDR3 totals 16 residues. V was cut by 0 bases and J by 11 bases, with 22 bases left in between. CDR3 sequence: CASSEYDRRFDNEQYF. In nucleotides, the CDR3 is TGTGCCAGCAGTGAATACGACAGAAGGTTTGACAATGAGCAGTACTTC.

In this sample, this clonotype turned up a few times. The chain uses TRBV20-1 and TRBJ2-5; 12 positions match TRBD2. Germline V CDR1 and CDR2: DFQATT, SNEGSKA (reference sequence). With 3 bases clipped from V and 6 bases from J, the junction kept 11 bases outside the gene matches. The CDR3 totals 16 residues. CDR3 in amino acids: CSASSLTSGSMKTQYF. The CDR3 DNA reads TGCAGTGCTAGCTCCTTGACTAGCGGGAGTATGAAGACCCAGTACTTC.

The chain uses TRBV27 and TRBJ1-1; TRBD1 might be the D (5 bases). In germline, CDR1 is MNHEY, CDR2 SMNVEV (reference sequence). The CDR3 consists of 15 residues. The V end was cut by 8 bases, the J end by 0 bases, with 16 bases between. CDR3 residues: CASGVGGLLNTEAFF. The CDR3 DNA reads TGTGCCAGCGGAGTCGGGGGACTGCTGAACACTGAAGCTTTCTTT.

The J gene is TRBJ2-5, the V gene TRBV10-3; D is unresolved. CDR1 is ENHRY and CDR2 is SYGVKD in the germline V gene. V was trimmed by 0 bases and J by 11 bases, leaving 16 bases between them. The CDR3 contains 14 residues. The CDR3 sequence is CAISESKGSVEQYF. CDR3 coding DNA: TGTGCCATCAGTGAGTCGAAAGGGTCGGTTGAACAGTACTTC.

The gene calls are TRBV4-2 and TRBJ2-3; no clear D gene. Trimming removed 0 bases from V and 7 bases from J, with 8 bases in between. CDR1 is LGHNA, CDR2 YNFKEQ, per germline. The CDR3 sequence is 13 residues long. The CDR3 region is CASSQETGYTQYF. The CDR3 region has the DNA TGTGCCAGCAGCCAAGAGACCGGGTATACGCAGTATTTT.

This chain uses TRBV20-1 with TRBJ2-1, with 13 bases fitting TRBD2. Looked up from germline, CDR1 is DFQATT and CDR2 is SNEGSKA (reference sequence). Trimming cost V 3 bases and J 5 bases; bases outside gene matches: 4. The CDR3 consists of 15 residues. CDR3 loop: CSASRTSGRNNEQFF. As DNA, the CDR3 is TGCAGTGCTAGTCGGACTAGCGGGAGAAACAATGAGCAGTTCTTC.

The V and J genes are TRBV5-1 and TRBJ1-4, with D hard to call. The CDR3 totals 15 residues. Germline assignment: CDR1 SGHRS and CDR2 YFSETQ. The V end lost 0 bases, the J end lost 8 bases, and 14 bases lay between the germline ends. The CDR3 here is CASSLGLVGKEKLFF. Here the CDR3 DNA reads TGCGCCAGCAGCTTGGGATTAGTTGGGAAGGAAAAACTGTTTTTT.

This clonotype was observed a few times. V and J are TRBV4-2 and TRBJ2-5, with unresolved D. Germline V gives CDR1 LGHNA, CDR2 YNFKEQ. V dropped 2 bases and J dropped 5 bases, with 12 bases sitting between them. The CDR3 is made up of 14 amino acids. The CDR3, as DNA: TGTGCCAGCAGCCAAAAGGGAACACGGGAGACCCAGTACTTC. Encoded protein: CASSQKGTRETQYF.

This clonotype was detected a few times. V gene TRBV12-3 or TRBV12-4 combines with J gene TRBJ2-2; 7 nucleotides agree with TRBD1. V lost 1 base to trimming and J lost 1 base; unmatched junction nucleotides: 0. The CDR3 loop spans 15 amino acids. The CDR3: CASSLGTGNTGELFF. The CDR3 DNA reads as TGTGCCAGCAGTTTAGGGACAGGGAACACCGGGGAGCTGTTTTTT.

CDR3 loop: CASSLSAIGNIQYF. In nucleotides, the CDR3 is TGTGCCAGCAGCTTGTCGGCCATTGGGAACATTCAGTACTTC. This chain joins TRBV7-2 and TRBJ2-4; D uncertain. Trimming left V 3 bases short and J 7 bases short, with 13 bases between. The CDR3 is made up of 14 amino acids. The germline gives CDR1 SGHTA, CDR2 FQGNSA.

The chain joins TRBV28 to TRBJ2-1; 7 nucleotides align to TRBD2. V gave up 7 bases and J gave up 3 bases; unmatched junction bases: 12. Germline V gene lookup returns CDR1 MDHEN and CDR2 SYDVKM. The CDR3 sequence is 16 residues long. CDR3 amino acids: CASMASGLTIYNEQFF. The CDR3 bases are TGTGCCAGCATGGCTTCGGGACTAACCATCTACAATGAGCAGTTCTTC.

There are a few counts of this clonotype. This rearrangement joins TRBV28 to TRBJ2-3, with D perhaps matching TRBD1 (6 bases). Deletions cut 3 bases from V and 10 bases from J, with 8 bases between. The CDR3 extends over 11 amino acids. The V gene's germline CDR1 is MDHEN and CDR2 SYDVKM. The CDR3 is CASSFRGPQYF. In DNA, the CDR3 is TGTGCCAGCAGTTTCAGGGGACCGCAGTATTTT.